The T cell receptor beta chain described here comes from a study of early T cells in non-severe SARS-CoV-2 infection. Study overall: The input, bulk RNA from unsorted whole blood, was sequenced, and chains were unpaired.

This clonotype was detected many times. With V trimmed by 6 bases and J by 7 bases, 12 bases remained unmatched. The CDR3 is made up of 15 amino acids. In germline, CDR1 is DFQATT, CDR2 SNEGSKA (reference sequence). The TCR library protocol attached unique molecular identifiers to the individual cDNA molecules. Each CDR3 protein gets one entry after TCRdb re-called the 5' RACE reads with MiXCR. The table lists about 30,000 distinct CDR3 sequences, roughly 5.8% of them singletons. This sequence was found in an adult who was a healthcare worker with PCR-confirmed SARS-CoV-2 infection or an uninfected control (not recorded which). The chain employs TRBV20-1 and TRBJ2-1; 10 nucleotides match TRBD1. Material for sequencing was whole blood. In nucleotides, the CDR3 is TGCAGTGCCCATATTCGACAGGGGGCGTCAAATGAGCAGTTCTTC. This sequence encodes CSAHIRQGASNEQFF.